Described below is a single TCR beta chain sequence and its context. Original processing methods: It was from reference gene primer amplification that nucleated cell counts were estimated. The protocol was immunoSEQ multiplex PCR, while the TCRdb copy is restricted to in-frame clones and leaves out a portion. The DNA gave D and trimming, while V, J and clone size come from that table. The data contain 270,000 or so clones, approximately 77% of them singletons. The germline CDR1 and CDR2 sequences are SEHNR and FQNEAQ (reference sequence). V was pared by 1 base and J by 4 bases, with 10 bases between. This CDR3 has 14 residues. This record comes from a study of blood T cell repertoires in COVID-19. As for the study in general: Whether acute or convalescent, the COVID-19 samples came from the United States, Italy and Spain. T cells, B-cell-depleted T cells, or PBMCs supplied cDNA or gDNA.

The chain is built from TRBV7-9 and TRBJ1-2, with D possibly TRBD1 on 6 matching bases. The clonotype comes from a woman under 30 with acute or convalescent COVID-19. What was sequenced was peripheral blood. CDR3 sequence: CASSLVQGIYGYTF. Written as DNA, the CDR3 is TGTGCCAGCAGCTTAGTACAGGGTATCTATGGCTACACCTTC.